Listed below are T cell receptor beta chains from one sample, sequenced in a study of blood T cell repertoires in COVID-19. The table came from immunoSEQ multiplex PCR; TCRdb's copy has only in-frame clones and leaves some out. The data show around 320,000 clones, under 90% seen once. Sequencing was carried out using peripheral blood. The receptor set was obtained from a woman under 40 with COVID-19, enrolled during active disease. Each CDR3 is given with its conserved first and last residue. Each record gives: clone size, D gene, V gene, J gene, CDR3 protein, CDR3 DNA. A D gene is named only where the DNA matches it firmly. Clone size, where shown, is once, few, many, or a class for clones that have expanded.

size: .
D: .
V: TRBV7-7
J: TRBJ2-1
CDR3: CASSHWEPGHPLDNEQFF
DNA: TGTGCCAGCAGCCACTGGGAACCGGGACACCCTTTGGATAATGAGCAGTTCTTC

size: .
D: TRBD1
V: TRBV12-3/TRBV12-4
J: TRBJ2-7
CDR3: CASSFADRAEQYF
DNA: TGTGCCAGCAGTTTCGCGGACAGGGCCGAGCAGTACTTC

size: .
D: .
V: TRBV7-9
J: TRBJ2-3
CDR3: CASSQITDTQYF
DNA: TGTGCCAGCAGCCAAATCACAGATACGCAGTATTTT

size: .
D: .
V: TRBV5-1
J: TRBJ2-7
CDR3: CASSLESGSSYEQYF
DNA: TGCGCCAGCAGCTTGGAGTCGGGGAGTTCCTACGAGCAGTACTTC

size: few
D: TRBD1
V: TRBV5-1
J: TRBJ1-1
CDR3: CASSSDRPNTEAFF
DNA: TGCGCCAGCAGCTCGGACAGGCCGAACACTGAAGCTTTCTTT

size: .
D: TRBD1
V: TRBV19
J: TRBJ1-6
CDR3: CASSEGQGYNSPLHF
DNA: TGTGCCAGTAGTGAGGGACAGGGCTATAATTCACCCCTCCACTTT

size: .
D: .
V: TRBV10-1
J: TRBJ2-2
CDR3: CASSLTNTGELFF
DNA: TGCGCCAGCAGTCTTACGAACACCGGGGAGCTGTTTTTT

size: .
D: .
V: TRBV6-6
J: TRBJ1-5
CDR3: CASRSQGSPGRHF
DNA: TGTGCCAGCCGATCTCAGGGGTCCCCGGGACGGCATTTT

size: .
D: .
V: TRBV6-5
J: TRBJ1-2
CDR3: CASKAGISYGYTF
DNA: TGTGCCAGCAAGGCGGGAATTTCCTATGGCTACACCTTC

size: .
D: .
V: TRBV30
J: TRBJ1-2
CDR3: CAWSYGGTNYGYTF
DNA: TGTGCCTGGAGCTACGGGGGGACTAACTATGGCTACACCTTC

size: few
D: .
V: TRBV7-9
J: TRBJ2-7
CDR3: CASTTAGGRGPYEQYF
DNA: TGTGCCAGCACCACGGCCGGGGGGCGTGGACCCTACGAGCAGTACTTC

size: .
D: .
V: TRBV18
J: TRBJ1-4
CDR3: CASSPFGGSNEKLFF
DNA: TGTGCCAGCTCACCGTTCGGCGGGAGTAATGAAAAACTGTTTTTT